The clone carrying this T cell receptor beta chain was seen just once. The CDR3 sequence is 13 residues long. The ends lost 5 bases at V and 8 bases at J; junction bases unmatched: 8. Per germline, CDR1 SGHTA and CDR2 FQGNSA. This sample is drawn from a study of cytomegalovirus exposure and HLA in healthy donors. The PCR was carried out with 60 Vbeta primers and 13 Jbeta primers. Libraries were prepared by immunoSEQ multiplex PCR; TCRdb keeps only in-frame clonotypes and omits some of them. The sample lists tens of thousands of clones, approximately 79% seen once, with 2.7% in the top ten. This TCR was sampled from a man aged 25 to 45 in good health and CMV-seronegative. V usage is TRBV7-2 and J usage is TRBJ1-2; 7 bases align to TRBD1. Sequencing was carried out using PBMCs. CDR3: CASSRDRVLGYTF. The CDR3 DNA is TGTGCCAGCAGCCGAGACAGGGTGCTAGGCTACACCTTC.